This T cell receptor beta chain was sequenced during a study of breast tumors, draining lymph nodes, adjacent tissues. Regarding the study as a whole: Tumors had less TCR diversity than lymph nodes, more than nontumor tissue.

TCRdb called the multiplex PCR reads again in MiXCR, with one record for every CDR3 protein. The top ten hold about 8% of the sample, which has roughly 70,000 distinct CDR3 sequences, less than 45% seen once. The CDR3 runs 13 residues. The germline V gene encodes CDR1 LNHDA and CDR2 SQIVND (reference sequence). V was shortened by 5 bases and J by 3 bases, with 10 bases between the two germline ends. Note on this clonotype: Antigen: not known.

The specimen sequenced was breast tumor tissue. The chain joins TRBV19 to TRBJ2-5; no definite D call. The clonotype originates from a female donor with breast cancer. Some clones in this sample may be carry-over from other donors' samples. CDR3 nucleotide sequence: TGTGCCAGTAGTGGACGGACGGAAGAGACCCAGTACTTC. Amino acid sequence: CASSGRTEETQYF.